This paragraph covers one T cell receptor (beta chain) sequence. The target antigen is unknown. This sample is part of a study of CXCR3-negative and CXCR3-positive naive CD8 T cells. About the study: Sequencing gave some 130 million TRB reads overall, about 1.5 +/- 0.3 million per library. Findings and limits, study-wide: TRBV-TRBJ usage was similar across naive CXCR3 subsets but distinct in memory cells. Naive subsets expressed similar surface CD5; TRB CDR3 features served to infer TCR strength.

The libraries of TRB cDNA were prepared using 5' RACE with UMI labels. TCRdb re-called the 5' RACE reads and catalogs CDR3 proteins one per entry, DNA excluded. This listing includes 50,000 to 60,000 distinct CDR3 sequences. The CDR3 contains 15 residues. CDR1 is SGHVS, CDR2 FQNEAQ, per germline. The receptor was isolated from a human donor in good health. Some clones in this sample may be carry-over from other donors' samples. The sequencing input was naive CXCR3- CD8+ T cells from blood. Regarding subset: CD45RO-CCR7+CD27+CD95- naive CD8+ T cells lacking CXCR3 (TNR3-). The V and J genes are TRBV7-8 and TRBJ2-7; the D call from TCRdb, TRBD1, cannot be confirmed without DNA. CDR3 loop: CASSPAGGSSYEQYF. Looking up the rest from reference TRBV7-8 and TRBJ2-7 gives the full variable domain: GAGVSQSPRYKVAKRGQDVALRCDPISGHVSLFWYQQALGQGPEFLTYFQNEAQLDKSGLPSDRFFAERPEGSVSTLKIQRTQQEDSAVYLCASSPAGGSSYEQYFGPGTRLTVT.